Here is one T cell receptor beta chain with its context. This specimen comes from a study of blood T cell repertoires in COVID-19. Original processing methods: Reference gene primer amplification in the assay estimated nucleated cell counts. Profiling relied on immunoSEQ multiplex PCR, and the TCRdb table lists in-frame clones only, not all of them. V, J and clone size are taken as reported in that table, and D and trimming were inferred from the DNA itself. The sample holds 250,000 or so clones, around 86% seen once. Germline V gene sequence: CDR1 SGHDT, CDR2 YYEEEE. The CDR3 has 12 amino acids. V shed 4 bases and J shed 0 bases, with 4 bases lying between them.

The TCR sequence derives from a man aged 35 to 55 who had recovered from COVID-19. V gene TRBV5-6 combines with J gene TRBJ2-5, with D unresolved. Sequencing used PBMCs or T cells enriched from blood (not recorded which). This chain's CDR3 is CASSPYQETQYF. CDR3 nucleotide sequence: TGTGCCAGCAGCCCGTACCAAGAGACCCAGTACTTC.